Below are 18 T cell receptor beta chains sequenced from a single sample in a study of shared clonotypes between healthy human individuals. The method was immunoSEQ multiplex PCR; TCRdb's version includes in-frame clones alone and lacks a portion of them. The repertoire holds around 690,000 clones, with about 92% as singletons. Source material: memory CD8+ T cells from PBMCs. This sample's subset: CD45RO+ cells pooled with CCR7-negative TemRA cells. These receptors originate from a man between 18 and 29 years old in good health. Some clones in this sample may be carry-over from other donors' samples.

The chain combines TRBV7-9 with TRBJ1-1; D gene uncertain. The CDR3 sequence is 17 residues long. Trimming pared 0 bases from V and 0 bases from J, leaving 14 bases between. Germline CDR1 is SEHNR and CDR2 is FQNEAQ (reference sequence). The CDR3: CASSLALGAVMNTEAFF. The CDR3 nucleotides are TGTGCCAGCAGCTTAGCGCTCGGTGCCGTAATGAACACTGAAGCTTTCTTT.

J is TRBJ2-7 and V is TRBV9, with 7 bases identical to TRBD1. The CDR3 totals 14 residues. The ends lost 0 bases at V and 5 bases at J; junction bases unmatched: 5. Per the germline V gene, CDR1 is SGDLS and CDR2 is YYNGEE. CDR3 sequence (DNA): TGTGCCAGCAGCGTAGGGCAGGGGGAACACGAGCAGTACTTC. Encoded protein: CASSVGQGEHEQYF.

The chain carries TRBV4-2 and TRBJ2-7, with a weak D call TRBD1 (5 bases). Germline assignment: CDR1 LGHNA and CDR2 YNFKEQ. Trimming took 0 bases from V and 3 from J, leaving 15 bases between them. The length of the CDR3 is 16 residues. The CDR3 nucleotides read TGTGCCAGCAGCCAAGAGCCGGACATCGTGGTCTACGAGCAGTACTTC. Translation gives CASSQEPDIVVYEQYF.

The chain uses TRBV28 and TRBJ2-6; possible D gene TRBD2, 5 bases. The CDR3 has 13 amino acids. Germline V gene sequence: CDR1 MDHEN, CDR2 SYDVKM. The CDR3 nucleotides read TGTGTCTCTCGGGATTCTGGGGCCAACGTCCTGACTTTC. It codes for CVSRDSGANVLTF.

The chain is built from TRBV7-8 and TRBJ2-5, with D tentatively TRBD1 or TRBD2 (5 bases each). Deletions cut 5 bases from V and 2 bases from J, with 12 bases between. Germline loops: CDR1 SGHVS, CDR2 FQNEAQ. This CDR3 comprises 14 residues. CDR3 amino acids: CASSLGTAQETQYF. Here the CDR3 DNA reads TGTGCCAGCAGCCTAGGGACGGCTCAAGAGACCCAGTACTTC.

The V call is TRBV5-8, the J call TRBJ1-2, with D uncertain. V gave up 4 bases and J gave up 0 bases, with 7 bases separating them. This CDR3 is built from 13 residues. Germline CDR1 is SGHTS and CDR2 is YDEGEE. For the CDR3, the DNA is TGTGCCAGCAGCGCTACTTCTAACTATGGCTACACCTTC. Translating it yields CASSATSNYGYTF.

This chain joins TRBV4-1 and TRBJ1-4; possibly TRBD1 for D (5 bases). The CDR3 length is 15 residues. V gave up 1 base and J gave up 4 bases, with 10 bases separating them. CDR1 is MGHRA and CDR2 is YSYEKL in the germline V gene. Written as DNA, the CDR3 is TGCGCCAGCAGCCAAGTGACAGTAGTTAATGAAAAACTGTTTTTT. Its translation: CASSQVTVVNEKLFF.

The sample holds a few counts of this clone. This sequence joins TRBV28 and TRBJ1-5; D unresolved. The CDR3 has 13 residues. Trimming shortened V by 6 bases and J by 3 bases, and 9 bases separated the two germline ends. Germline V gene data show CDR1 as MDHEN and CDR2 as SYDVKM. The CDR3 coding sequence is TGTGCCAGCAGACTGGCACACAATCAGCCCCAGCATTTT. It is translated as CASRLAHNQPQHF.

V and J are TRBV7-8 and TRBJ2-3; 7 positions match TRBD2. CDR3 length: 16 residues. Trimming at V came to 5 bases and at J to 5 bases, leaving 13 bases not matched to a gene. Germline values: CDR1 SGHVS, CDR2 FQNEAQ. The CDR3 coding sequence is TGTGCCAGCAGCGTCGTAGAGGCTAGCGGATTAGATACGCAGTATTTT. It translates to CASSVVEASGLDTQYF.

A single count supports this clone. The rearrangement uses TRBV7-7 and TRBJ2-3; D perhaps matches TRBD2 (6 bases). Looked up from germline, CDR1 is SSHAT and CDR2 is FNYEAQ (reference sequence). The length of the CDR3 is 15 residues. Trimming took 3 bases from V and 3 from J, leaving 13 bases between them. The CDR3 DNA reads TGTGCCAGCAGCTTGTACGGGAGAGGAACAGATACGCAGTATTTT. Its translation is CASSLYGRGTDTQYF.

The V gene is TRBV15, the J gene TRBJ2-5, with D tentatively TRBD2 (6 bases). The CDR3 has 16 residues. Germline V gene lookup returns CDR1 LNHNV and CDR2 YYDKDF (reference sequence). The V and J ends lost 1 base and 5 bases respectively, with 17 bases between them. CDR3 bases: TGTGCCACCAGCAGAGGACCGGGACTGCTTGCGGAGACCCAGTACTTC. Residues: CATSRGPGLLAETQYF.

CDR3 protein: CASSLYEGAKETQYF. Written as DNA, the CDR3 is TGTGCCAGCAGCTTATACGAGGGGGCCAAAGAGACCCAGTACTTC. The chain recombines TRBV11-2 with TRBJ2-5, with 7 bases matching TRBD1. V lost 2 bases and J lost 3; bases outside the gene matches: 6. Germline CDR1 is SGHAT and CDR2 is FQNNGV. This CDR3 comprises 15 residues.

The chain recombines TRBV4-1 with TRBJ2-1; 7 nucleotides line up with TRBD1. Germline CDR1 and CDR2: MGHRA and YSYEKL. The J segment lost 2 bases and the V segment lost 2 bases, leaving 3 bases of the junction unmatched. The CDR3 sequence is 15 residues long. In nucleotides, the CDR3 is TGCGCCAGCAGCCAAATCCAGGGGGCCTACAATGAGCAGTTCTTC. This translates into CASSQIQGAYNEQFF.

The chain is built from TRBV25-1 and TRBJ2-7; D tentatively reads TRBD1 or TRBD2 (5 bases each). This CDR3 region has 14 residues. Germline V gene data show CDR1 as MGHDK and CDR2 as SYGVNS. Trimming took off 2 bases at V and 11 bases at J, with 19 bases between the two ends. CDR3: CASSEGAWDRVEYF. CDR3 in DNA: TGTGCCAGCAGTGAAGGAGCTTGGGACCGTGTGGAGTACTTC.

The chain recombines TRBV7-9 with TRBJ1-6, with D possibly TRBD1 on 5 matching bases. Germline V gives CDR1 SEHNR, CDR2 FQNEAQ (reference sequence). The germline V and J ends were trimmed by 5 bases and 7 bases, with 21 bases remaining between them. The CDR3 extends over 17 amino acids. CDR3 residues: CASSANHPGDPNSPLHF. The CDR3, as DNA: TGTGCCAGCAGCGCGAATCATCCGGGGGACCCCAATTCACCCCTCCACTTT.

In the case of this clone: The sample contains more than one DNA sequence encoding this CDR3. The chain uses TRBV7-9 and TRBJ1-1; 7 bases align to TRBD1. Losses at the gene ends were 4 bases for V and 5 bases for J; bases not matched to a gene: 4. The germline V gene encodes CDR1 SEHNR and CDR2 FQNEAQ (reference sequence). This CDR3 region has 13 residues. CDR3 sequence: CASSSGQITEAFF. For the CDR3, the DNA is TGTGCCAGCAGCTCGGGACAGATTACTGAAGCTTTCTTT. Drawing the rest from reference TRBV7-9 and TRBJ1-1, the complete variable domain is DTGVSQNPRHKITKRGQNVTFRCDPISEHNRLYWYRQTLGQGPEFLTYFQNEAQLEKSRLLSDRFSAERPKGSFSTLEIQRTEQGDSAMYLCASSSGQITEAFFGQGTRLTVV.

Of note for this clone: In the same sample, other DNA sequences code for this CDR3. This chain connects TRBV15 to TRBJ2-7, with 7 bases fitting TRBD1. Germline CDR1 is LNHNV and CDR2 is YYDKDF (reference sequence). V gave up 1 base and J gave up 1 base; unmatched junction bases: 4. The CDR3 is 15 residues long. This chain's CDR3 is CATSRGTGGSYEQYF. The CDR3 DNA sequence: TGTGCCACCAGCAGAGGGACAGGCGGGTCCTACGAGCAGTACTTC.

This sequence joins TRBV27 and TRBJ2-3; the D is unclear. The CDR3 spans 16 residues. Trimming removed 2 bases from V and 0 bases from J, with 12 bases in between. Germline V gives CDR1 MNHEY, CDR2 SMNVEV (reference sequence). CDR3 sequence reads: CASSLRFRGSTDTQYF. The DNA of the CDR3 is TGTGCCAGCAGTTTACGGTTTAGAGGAAGCACAGATACGCAGTATTTT.